This T cell receptor beta chain was observed in a study of naive and memory T cell subsets. Sequential positive selection took CD4 T cells first, then CD8 T cells. Germline-derived CDR1 and CDR2 are DFQATT and SNEGSKA (reference sequence). The CDR3 is made up of 15 amino acids. V trimming: 1 base; J trimming: 9 bases; junction bases outside the gene matches: 8. Both TRBC1 and TRBC2 were covered by a beta constant-region primer of two equimolar oligonucleotides. Nested alpha and beta constant-region primers with the SP2 primer drove four PCR rounds on ligated cDNA. TCRdb ran MiXCR on the UMI-ligation and nested PCR reads and lists one entry per CDR3 protein. The table lists roughly 150,000 distinct CDR3 sequences, approximately 22% of them singletons. This clonotype came up a few times. The antigen is not known. Study outcomes and limitations: Expression changes during T cell differentiation may affect RNA-based TCR counts. Possibly reflecting memory cells re-expressing CD45RA, a few larger clonotypes occurred in naive repertoires, especially CD8. In naive cells, over 90% of TCR sequences were seen only once. Clonotypes here are unpaired alpha or beta chain sequences.

This sequence originates from a human donor in good health. The chain uses TRBV20-1 and TRBJ2-1, with 11 positions matching TRBD2. Material for sequencing was naive CD4+ T cells from blood. CDR3 loop: CSARVRLAGRLEQFF. The CDR3 DNA reads as TGCAGTGCTAGAGTACGACTAGCGGGGAGGCTTGAGCAGTTCTTC.